This T cell receptor beta chain derives from a study of CD8+ T cells in alopecia areata. Overall study context: Tofacitinib administration to treated patients was oral, at 5 to 10 mg twice daily. Treatment ran 6 to 18 months, with 6 months of follow-up afterward.

V dropped 0 bases and J dropped 5 bases, with 5 bases sitting between them. This CDR3 contains 13 residues. CDR1 is PRHDT, CDR2 FYEKMQ, per germline (reference sequence). In each case, RNA was isolated and then reverse transcribed into cDNA as the sequencing template. Profiled with immunoSEQ multiplex PCR; TCRdb holds only in-frame clones, not every one. The table includes approximately 150,000 clones, over 70% detected once. Lesional scalp tissue (obtained by punch biopsy) and peripheral blood were collected from alopecia areata patients. Investigators sorted PBMCs to obtain both CD4+ and CD8+ T cells.

The sequencing used CD8+ T cells sorted from blood, collected at week 0. The V gene is TRBV13, the J gene TRBJ1-5; D perhaps matches TRBD1 (5 bases). The TCR originated in a human donor with alopecia areata. Here the CDR3 reads CASSLGTDQPQHF. The CDR3 DNA follows: TGTGCCAGCAGCTTAGGGACAGATCAGCCCCAGCATTTT.